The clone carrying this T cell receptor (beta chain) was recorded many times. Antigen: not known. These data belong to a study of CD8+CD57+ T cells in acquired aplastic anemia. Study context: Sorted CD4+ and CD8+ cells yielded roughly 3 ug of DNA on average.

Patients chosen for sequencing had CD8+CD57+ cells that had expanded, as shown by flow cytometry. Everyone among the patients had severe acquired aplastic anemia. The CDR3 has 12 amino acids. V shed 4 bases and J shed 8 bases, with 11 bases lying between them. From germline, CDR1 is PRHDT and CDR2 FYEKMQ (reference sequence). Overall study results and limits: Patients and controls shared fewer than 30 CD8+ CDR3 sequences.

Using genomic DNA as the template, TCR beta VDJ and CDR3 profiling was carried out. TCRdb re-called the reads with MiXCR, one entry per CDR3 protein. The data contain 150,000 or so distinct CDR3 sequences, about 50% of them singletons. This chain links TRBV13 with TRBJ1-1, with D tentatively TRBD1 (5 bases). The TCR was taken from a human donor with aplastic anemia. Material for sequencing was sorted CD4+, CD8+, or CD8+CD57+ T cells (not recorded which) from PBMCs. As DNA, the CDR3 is TGTGCCAGCAGCTCCGGGACGTTCGAAGCTTTCTTT. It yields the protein CASSSGTFEAFF.